The clone carrying this T cell receptor (beta chain) was counted only a few times. Each CDR3 protein is one row after TCRdb ran MiXCR on the 5' RACE reads. The table lists about 320,000 distinct CDR3 sequences, 13% to 15% of them singletons. The sample originates from a study of T-cell memory formation after mild COVID-19. This CDR3 spans 15 amino acids. The V gene's germline CDR1 is MNHEY and CDR2 SVGAGI. Between the trimmed V and J ends, which lost 5 bases and 0 bases, there was a span of 14 bases. The chain has TRBV6-5 and TRBJ2-7; D remains unclear. The specimen sequenced was PBMCs or a T cell subset sorted from them (not recorded which). The receptor's source is a man aged 18 to 35 who had mild COVID-19 (a few samples of this study predate the infection). Cell type and time point are not known. The CDR3 coding sequence is TGTGCCAGCAGTCCCTCGACCTATAGCTCCTACGAGCAGTACTTC. This encodes CASSPSTYSSYEQYF.